This T cell receptor (beta chain) is drawn from a study of beta chain features in type 1 diabetes. The whole isolated RNA underwent reverse transcription, so sequencing captured expressed TCRB transcripts. Generated by immunoSEQ multiplex PCR, the TCRdb table keeps only in-frame clones and is missing some. The repertoire consists of some 900,000 clones, with roughly a sixth occurring once and the leading ten covering 0.023%. Sorted CD4+ subsets: naive, central memory, regulatory, stem cell-like memory (CD45RO/CCR7/CD25/CD127/CD95/CD27 panel). This sequence was found in a woman aged 18-29 years in good health. Sequences were obtained from naive CD4+ T cells from blood.

The CDR3 coding sequence is TGTGCCAGTACCCCGGTCGGGGTTTCCGGGGAGCTGTTTTTT. Encoded protein: CASTPVGVSGELFF. This sequence joins TRBV19 and TRBJ2-2; possible D gene TRBD2, 5 bases. Trimming left V 7 bases short and J 6 bases short, with 15 bases between. Germline assignment: CDR1 LNHDA and CDR2 SQIVND (reference sequence). The CDR3 contains 14 residues.